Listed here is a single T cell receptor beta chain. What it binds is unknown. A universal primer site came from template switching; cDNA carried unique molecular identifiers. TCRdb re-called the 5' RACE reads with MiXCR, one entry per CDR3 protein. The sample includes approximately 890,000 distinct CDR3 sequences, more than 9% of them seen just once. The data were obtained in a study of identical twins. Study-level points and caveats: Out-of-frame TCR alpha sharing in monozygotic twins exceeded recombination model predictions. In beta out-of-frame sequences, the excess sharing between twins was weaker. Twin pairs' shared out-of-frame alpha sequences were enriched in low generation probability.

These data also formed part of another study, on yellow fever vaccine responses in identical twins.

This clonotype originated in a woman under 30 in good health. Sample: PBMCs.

The CDR3 spells CASSLRWGDRTIALTSEQFF. CDR3 DNA: TGTGCCAGCAGCCTCAGATGGGGGGACAGAACAATTGCCCTTACCAGTGAGCAGTTCTTC. This chain uses TRBV13 with TRBJ2-1; D might be TRBD1 (7 bases). CDR1 and CDR2 (germline): PRHDT, FYEKMQ (reference sequence). The CDR3 sequence is 20 residues long. V shed 5 bases and J shed 9 bases, with 35 bases lying between them. Combining the CDR3 with reference TRBV13 and TRBJ2-1 gives the whole variable domain AAGVIQSPRHLIKEKRETATLKCYPIPRHDTVYWYQQGPGQDPQFLISFYEKMQSDKGSIPDRFSAQQFSDYHSELNMSSLELGDSALYFCASSLRWGDRTIALTSEQFFGPGTRLTVL.